The T cell receptor (beta chain) described here comes from a study of blood T cell repertoires in COVID-19. At the level of the study: The analysed material was cDNA or gDNA that came from T cells, B-cell-depleted T cells, or PBMCs.

Source study methods: The authors estimated nucleated cell counts from reference gene primer amplification. Generated by immunoSEQ multiplex PCR, the TCRdb table keeps only in-frame clones and is missing some. V and J calls and clone size are as listed in that table; D and trimming were resolved from the DNA. The table lists some 330,000 clones, roughly 87% of them singletons, with less than 6% in the top ten. V was pared by 4 bases and J by 2 bases, with 9 bases between. The CDR3 extends over 13 amino acids. From germline, CDR1 is SGHDN and CDR2 FVKESK. Participants were aged about 18 to 100 years from about 25 US areas. Each recovered donor of Cohort 3 presented with two negative PCRs, clearance, or symptom resolution.

The sample taken for sequencing was PBMCs or T cells enriched from blood (not recorded which). This sequence joins TRBV14 and TRBJ2-7; tentative D call: TRBD1 (5 bases). The sequence was obtained from a woman aged 45-59 years who had recovered from COVID-19. The CDR3 DNA follows: TGTGCCAGCAGCCCAGGGTGGCCCTACGAGCAGTACTTC. The encoded protein is CASSPGWPYEQYF.